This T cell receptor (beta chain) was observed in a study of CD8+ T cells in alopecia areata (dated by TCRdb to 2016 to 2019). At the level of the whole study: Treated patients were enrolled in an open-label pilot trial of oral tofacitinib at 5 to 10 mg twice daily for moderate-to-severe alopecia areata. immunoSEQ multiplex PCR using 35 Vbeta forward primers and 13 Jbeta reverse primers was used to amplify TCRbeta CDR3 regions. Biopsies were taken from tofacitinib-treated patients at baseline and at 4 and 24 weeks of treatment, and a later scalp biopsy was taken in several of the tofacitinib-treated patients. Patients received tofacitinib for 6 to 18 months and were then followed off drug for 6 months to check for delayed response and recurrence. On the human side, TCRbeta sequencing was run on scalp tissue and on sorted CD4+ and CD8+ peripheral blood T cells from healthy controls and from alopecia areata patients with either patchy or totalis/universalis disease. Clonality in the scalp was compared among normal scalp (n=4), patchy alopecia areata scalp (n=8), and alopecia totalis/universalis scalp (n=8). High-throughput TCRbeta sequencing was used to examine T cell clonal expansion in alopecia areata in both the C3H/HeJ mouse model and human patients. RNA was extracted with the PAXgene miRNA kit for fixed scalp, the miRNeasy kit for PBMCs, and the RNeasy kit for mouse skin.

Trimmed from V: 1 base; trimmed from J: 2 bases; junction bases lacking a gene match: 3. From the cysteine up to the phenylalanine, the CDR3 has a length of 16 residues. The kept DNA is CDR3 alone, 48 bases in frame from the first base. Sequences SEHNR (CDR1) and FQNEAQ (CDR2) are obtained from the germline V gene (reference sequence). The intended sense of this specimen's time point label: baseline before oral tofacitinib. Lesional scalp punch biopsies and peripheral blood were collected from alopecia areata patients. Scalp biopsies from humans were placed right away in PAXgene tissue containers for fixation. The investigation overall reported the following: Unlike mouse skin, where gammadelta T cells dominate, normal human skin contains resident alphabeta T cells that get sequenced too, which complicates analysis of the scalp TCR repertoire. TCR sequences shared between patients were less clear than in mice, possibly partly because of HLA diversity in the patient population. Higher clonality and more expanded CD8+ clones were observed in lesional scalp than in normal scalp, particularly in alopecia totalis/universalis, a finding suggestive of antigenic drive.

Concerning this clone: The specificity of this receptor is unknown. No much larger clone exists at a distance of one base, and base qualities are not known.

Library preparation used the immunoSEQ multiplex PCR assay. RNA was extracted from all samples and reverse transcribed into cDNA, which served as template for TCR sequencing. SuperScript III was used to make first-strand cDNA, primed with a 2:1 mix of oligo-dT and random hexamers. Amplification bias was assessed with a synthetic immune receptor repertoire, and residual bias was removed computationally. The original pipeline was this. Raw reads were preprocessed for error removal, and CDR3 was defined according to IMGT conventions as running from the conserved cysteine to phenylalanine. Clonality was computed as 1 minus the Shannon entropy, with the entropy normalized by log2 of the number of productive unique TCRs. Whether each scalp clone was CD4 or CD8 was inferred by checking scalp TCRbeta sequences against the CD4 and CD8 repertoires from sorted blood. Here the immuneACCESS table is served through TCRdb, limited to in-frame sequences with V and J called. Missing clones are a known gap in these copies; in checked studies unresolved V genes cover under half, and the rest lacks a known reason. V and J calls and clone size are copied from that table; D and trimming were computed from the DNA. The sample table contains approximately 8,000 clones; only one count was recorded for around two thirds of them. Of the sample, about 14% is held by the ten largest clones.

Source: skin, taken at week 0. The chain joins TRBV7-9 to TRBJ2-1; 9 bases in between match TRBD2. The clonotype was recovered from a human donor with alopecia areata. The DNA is TGTGCCAGCAGCTTAGGACGCGGGGGGGCCTACAATGAGCAGTTCTTC. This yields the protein CASSLGRGGAYNEQFF.